This T cell receptor beta chain was sequenced for a study of blood T cells in healthy people across ages. Combining a sample-barcoded 5' primer with a J-beta primer mix, a second PCR ran for roughly 7 to 11 cycles. TCRdb re-called the 5' RACE reads through MiXCR, storing one row per CDR3 protein. The profile shows around 1.5 million distinct CDR3 sequences, around 59% of them singletons. V was clipped by 8 bases and J by 5 bases, with 16 bases between them. The CDR3 is made up of 14 amino acids. From germline, CDR1 is MNHEY and CDR2 SVGEGT. Input material: blood. V and J are TRBV6-2 or TRBV6-3 and TRBJ2-1; no definite D call. The TCR originated in a man aged 18-30 years in good health. CDR3 sequence reads: CASFNPNLHNEQFF. The CDR3 nucleotides read TGTGCCAGCTTCAACCCTAACCTGCACAATGAGCAGTTCTTC.